This TCR beta chain comes out of a study of neurological immune-mediated disorders. The CDR3 extends over 14 amino acids. Germline V gene data show CDR1 as SGHRS and CDR2 as YFSETQ. The trim removed 3 bases at V and 5 bases at J, leaving 7 bases unmatched. One entry per CDR3 protein, called by TCRdb with MiXCR from the 5' RACE reads. The sample lists tens of thousands of distinct CDR3 sequences; about 2.5% were seen once. General study findings and limits: Private repertoires in all groups were suggested by the finding that expanded clones across subjects shared no CDR3 amino acid sequences.

At least ten counts were recorded for this clonotype. Antigen: not known. The source material was PBMCs. This sequence joins TRBV5-1 and TRBJ1-2; 7 bases match TRBD1. The receptor was isolated from a man in his fifties or sixties with multiple sclerosis. DNA of the CDR3: TGCGCCAGCAGCTCGACAGGGCAAGGGTATGGCTACACCTTC. Protein product: CASSSTGQGYGYTF.